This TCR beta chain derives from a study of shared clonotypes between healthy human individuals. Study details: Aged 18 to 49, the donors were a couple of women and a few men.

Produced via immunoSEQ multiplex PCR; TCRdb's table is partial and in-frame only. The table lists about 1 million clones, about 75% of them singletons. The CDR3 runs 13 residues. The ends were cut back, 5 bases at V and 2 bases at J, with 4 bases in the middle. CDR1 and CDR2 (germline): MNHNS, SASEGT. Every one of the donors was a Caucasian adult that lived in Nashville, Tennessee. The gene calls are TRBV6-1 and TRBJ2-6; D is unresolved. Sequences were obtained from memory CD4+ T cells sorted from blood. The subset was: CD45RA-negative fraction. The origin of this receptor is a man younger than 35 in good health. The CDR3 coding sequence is TGTGCCAGCAGTTGGACTGGGGCCAACGTCCTGACTTTC. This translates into CASSWTGANVLTF.